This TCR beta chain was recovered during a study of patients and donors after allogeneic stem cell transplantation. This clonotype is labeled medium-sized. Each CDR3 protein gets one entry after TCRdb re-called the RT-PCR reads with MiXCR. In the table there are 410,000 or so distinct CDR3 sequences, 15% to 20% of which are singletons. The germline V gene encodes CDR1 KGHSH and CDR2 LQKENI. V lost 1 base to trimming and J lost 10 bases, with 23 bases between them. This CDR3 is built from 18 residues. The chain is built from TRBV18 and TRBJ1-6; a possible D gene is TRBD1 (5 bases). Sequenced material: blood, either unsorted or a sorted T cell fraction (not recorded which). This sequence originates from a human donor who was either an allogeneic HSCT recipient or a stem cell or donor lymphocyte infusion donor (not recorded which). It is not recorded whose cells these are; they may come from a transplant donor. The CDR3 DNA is TGTGCCAGCTCACCACGCCCGACAGATAGTTTCCTGGGATCACCCCTCCACTTT. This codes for CASSPRPTDSFLGSPLHF.